These 22 T cell receptor beta chains were all obtained from the same sample, sequenced in a study of blood T cell repertoires in COVID-19. The method was immunoSEQ multiplex PCR; TCRdb's version includes in-frame clones alone and lacks a portion of them. Counted here are around 620,000 clones, about nine tenths occurring once; the ten biggest clones make up 0.2% to 0.3%. Sequences were obtained from peripheral blood. All receptors derive from a young woman with acute or convalescent COVID-19.

CDR3 amino acids: CASNRRRQGCETQYF. CDR3 nucleotide sequence: TGTGCCAGCAACCGCCGAAGGCAGGGGTGCGAGACCCAGTACTTC. The chain recombines TRBV4-2 with TRBJ2-5; weak D call: TRBD1 (6 bases). V lost 7 bases and J lost 5, with 20 bases in between. The CDR3 has 15 amino acids. The V gene's germline CDR1 is LGHNA and CDR2 YNFKEQ.

This clone was observed a single time. V and J are TRBV4-1 and TRBJ1-5; D is unclear. The CDR3 runs to 16 residues. V lost 1 base, J lost 4 bases, and 14 bases lay in between. Germline V gene data show CDR1 as MGHRA and CDR2 as YSYEKL. Here the CDR3 DNA reads TGCGCCAGCAGCCAAGTAGGAAGGGAGGGTAATCAGCCCCAGCATTTT. Encoded protein: CASSQVGREGNQPQHF.

The chain couples TRBV28 to TRBJ2-7, with 8 bases lining up with TRBD2. Germline V CDR1 and CDR2: MDHEN, SYDVKM. The CDR3 consists of 19 residues. V shed 7 bases, J shed 3 bases, and the junction held 23 bases outside the gene matches. CDR3: CASTTLSGTSGGRGYEQYF. For the CDR3, the DNA is TGTGCCAGCACCACCCTCTCGGGGACAAGCGGGGGTCGTGGCTACGAGCAGTACTTC.

The chain is built from TRBV4-1 and TRBJ1-2, with 9 positions matching TRBD1. V lost 4 bases, J lost 6 bases, and 12 bases stayed unmatched. CDR3 length: 16 amino acids. Germline V gene sequence: CDR1 MGHRA, CDR2 YSYEKL. CDR3: CASSLTRGQGGNGYTF. CDR3 coding DNA: TGCGCCAGCAGCCTTACACGGGGACAGGGCGGGAATGGCTACACCTTC.

This sequence joins TRBV7-9 and TRBJ2-2; D is unresolved. Trimming shortened V by 1 base and J by 5 bases, and 8 bases separated the two germline ends. The CDR3 sequence is 14 residues long. Germline assignment: CDR1 SEHNR and CDR2 FQNEAQ (reference sequence). In nucleotides, the CDR3 is TGTGCCAGCAGCTTAGGTCAACAAACCGGGGAGCTGTTTTTT. Protein: CASSLGQQTGELFF.

The chain is built from TRBV2 and TRBJ2-5, with D maybe TRBD1 (6 bases). There are 13 residues in the CDR3. Per the germline V gene, CDR1 is SNHLY and CDR2 is FYNNEI. Trimming pared 6 bases from V and 5 bases from J, leaving 13 bases between. CDR3 sequence reads: CASRTGQLETQYF. The CDR3 bases are TGTGCCAGCAGGACAGGACAGTTGGAGACCCAGTACTTC. The full variable domain, with the rest looked up from reference TRBV2 and TRBJ2-5, is EPEVTQTPSHQVTQMGQEVILRCVPISNHLYFYWYRQILGQKVEFLVSFYNNEISEKSEIFDDQFSVERPDGSNFTLKIRSTKLEDSAMYFCASRTGQLETQYFGPGTRLLVL.

The chain uses TRBV27 and TRBJ1-5; D perhaps matches TRBD1 (5 bases). The germline gives CDR1 MNHEY, CDR2 SMNVEV (reference sequence). Between the trimmed V and J ends, which lost 5 bases and 4 bases, there was a span of 9 bases. This CDR3 has 13 amino acids. The CDR3 spells CASSRQRNQPQHF. CDR3 nucleotide sequence: TGTGCCAGCAGTCGACAGAGGAATCAGCCCCAGCATTTT.

For this clone: Other DNA sequences of this sample code for an identical CDR3. For the CDR3, the DNA is TGTGCCAGCAGTTACGGGGCGGGGGGTCAAGAGACCCAGTACTTC. Protein product: CASSYGAGGQETQYF. The chain has TRBV6-5 and TRBJ2-5, with TRBD2 matching over 8 bases. Germline V lookup: CDR1 MNHEY, CDR2 SVGAGI. The CDR3 covers 15 residues. V trimming: 2 bases; J trimming: 2 bases; junction bases outside the gene matches: 4.

The count of this clone is one. The chain joins TRBV7-8 to TRBJ2-2; no reliable D call. Germline CDR1 is SGHVS and CDR2 is FQNEAQ. With 1 base removed from V and 5 bases from J, the gap between germline ends came to 8 bases. The CDR3 runs 14 residues. The CDR3 DNA reads TGTGCCAGCAGCTTAGTTCCCAGTACCGGGGAGCTGTTTTTT. Amino acids: CASSLVPSTGELFF.

The rearrangement uses TRBV14 and TRBJ2-1; D call uncertain. Germline V gene data show CDR1 as SGHDN and CDR2 as FVKESK. This CDR3 comprises 13 residues. V gave up 3 bases and J gave up 5 bases, with 8 bases separating them. This CDR3 reads CASSHLDNNEQFF. Written as DNA, the CDR3 is TGTGCCAGCAGCCACCTAGATAACAATGAGCAGTTCTTC. The whole variable domain, filled in from reference TRBV14 and TRBJ2-1, reads EAGVTQFPSHSVIEKGQTVTLRCDPISGHDNLYWYRRVMGKEIKFLLHFVKESKQDESGMPNNRFLAERTGGTYSTLKVQPAELEDSGVYFCASSHLDNNEQFFGPGTRLTVL.

The genes are TRBV5-6 and TRBJ2-7; 9 bases map to TRBD1. J lost 2 bases, V lost 1 base, and 4 bases had no gene match. The CDR3 is 15 amino acids. Germline V CDR1 and CDR2: SGHDT, YYEEEE. CDR3 bases: TGTGCCAGCAGCTTGCTGGGGACAGGGACCTACGAGCAGTACTTC. Encoded protein: CASSLLGTGTYEQYF. The whole variable domain, remainder taken from reference TRBV5-6 and TRBJ2-7, is DAGVTQSPTHLIKTRGQQVTLRCSPKSGHDTVSWYQQALGQGPQFIFQYYEEEERQRGNFPDRFSGHQFPNYSSELNVNALLLGDSALYLCASSLLGTGTYEQYFGPGTRLTVT.

This sequence joins TRBV14 and TRBJ1-2; 9 bases fit TRBD1. Germline assignment: CDR1 SGHDN and CDR2 FVKESK. Trimming took 6 bases from V and 8 from J; bases not matched to a gene: 10. The CDR3 has 14 amino acids. DNA for the CDR3: TGTGCCAGCAGTCACGATACAGGGGGCCAAGGCTACACCTTC. It codes for CASSHDTGGQGYTF. The full variable domain, its missing parts supplied by reference TRBV14 and TRBJ1-2, is EAGVTQFPSHSVIEKGQTVTLRCDPISGHDNLYWYRRVMGKEIKFLLHFVKESKQDESGMPNNRFLAERTGGTYSTLKVQPAELEDSGVYFCASSHDTGGQGYTFGSGTRLTVV.

J is TRBJ2-3 and V is TRBV7-2, with 9 bases matching TRBD1. Germline lookup yields CDR1 SGHTA and CDR2 FQGNSA. There are 14 residues in the CDR3. Losses at the gene ends were 6 bases for V and 3 bases for J; bases not matched to a gene: 4. In DNA, the CDR3 is TGTGCCAGCAGGCCGACAGGGGGAACAGATACGCAGTATTTT. It is translated as CASRPTGGTDTQYF.

The chain recombines TRBV6-5 with TRBJ1-2; D remains ambiguous. Deletions cut 4 bases from V and 6 bases from J, with 15 bases between. The germline gives CDR1 MNHEY, CDR2 SVGAGI. The CDR3 extends over 14 amino acids. The CDR3 nucleotides read TGTGCCAGCAGTTTAATACGGAGTTTGGATGGCTACACCTTC. Its translation: CASSLIRSLDGYTF.

The V call is TRBV5-8, the J call TRBJ1-5, with a possible D match to TRBD1 (6 bases). The CDR3 covers 14 residues. The germline CDR1 and CDR2 sequences are SGHTS and YDEGEE. Trimming took 2 bases from V and 4 from J, leaving 10 bases between them. Here the CDR3 reads CASSFGQMNQPQHF. The CDR3 region has the DNA TGTGCCAGCAGCTTTGGACAGATGAATCAGCCCCAGCATTTT. The complete variable domain, with remaining parts taken from reference TRBV5-8 and TRBJ1-5, reads EAGVTQSPTHLIKTRGQQATLRCSPISGHTSVYWYQQALGLGLQFLLWYDEGEERNRGNFPPRFSGRQFPNYSSELNVNALELEDSALYLCASSFGQMNQPQHFGDGTRLSIL.

This clone was observed a handful of times. The gene calls are TRBV27 and TRBJ2-2; 7 bases fit TRBD1. J lost 1 base, V lost 0 bases, and 8 bases had no gene match. Germline V gene sequence: CDR1 MNHEY, CDR2 SMNVEV (reference sequence). The CDR3 length is 18 residues. Here the CDR3 DNA reads TGTGCCAGCAGTTTATCGTGGTTGAGGGGGCTGAACACCGGGGAGCTGTTTTTT. Translation: CASSLSWLRGLNTGELFF.

V is TRBV6-5 and J is TRBJ1-6, with TRBD1 matching 7 bases. The CDR3 sequence is 15 residues long. The J segment lost 13 bases and the V segment lost 5 bases, leaving 14 bases of the junction unmatched. CDR1 and CDR2 from the germline V gene are MNHEY and SVGAGI. CDR3 amino acids: CASSRRTGVSVPLHF. The CDR3 bases are TGTGCCAGCAGTAGGCGGACAGGCGTTTCCGTTCCCCTCCACTTT.

The chain carries TRBV20-1 and TRBJ2-1; D ambiguous. The CDR3 contains 11 residues. The V gene lost 8 bases and the J gene lost 7 bases, with 12 bases spanning the gap. Germline CDR1 reads DFQATT; CDR2 reads SNEGSKA (reference sequence). In nucleotides, the CDR3 is TGCAGTACCTCCGCAGGAAATGAGCAGTTCTTC. Protein sequence: CSTSAGNEQFF.

This sequence joins TRBV9 and TRBJ1-2; D possibly corresponds to TRBD1 (5 bases). Germline V gene lookup returns CDR1 SGDLS and CDR2 YYNGEE. There are 12 residues in the CDR3. V lost 7 bases and J 4 bases, leaving 11 bases between the germline ends. The CDR3 sequence: CASQDRGYGYTF. The CDR3 nucleotides read TGTGCCAGCCAAGATAGGGGCTATGGCTACACCTTC.

This chain links TRBV15 with TRBJ2-2; 7 bases fit TRBD1. Trimming removed 4 bases from V and 3 bases from J; junction bases left unmatched: 5. Germline CDR1 reads LNHNV; CDR2 reads YYDKDF (reference sequence). The CDR3 consists of 15 residues. CDR3 sequence reads: CATSIGQADTGELFF. The CDR3, as DNA: TGTGCCACCAGCATCGGACAGGCAGACACCGGGGAGCTGTTTTTT.

The rearrangement links TRBV25-1 to TRBJ1-6; D is uncertain. Germline CDR1 reads MGHDK; CDR2 reads SYGVNS. This CDR3 region has 15 residues. With 4 bases removed from V and 6 bases from J, the gap between germline ends came to 13 bases. DNA for the CDR3: TGTGCCAGCAGTGGGGAGGGAATAATTAATTCACCCCTCCACTTT. Translation gives CASSGEGIINSPLHF.

The chain links TRBV7-9 to TRBJ2-7; TRBD1 might be the D (6 bases). This CDR3 region has 15 residues. The ends were cut back, 0 bases at V and 3 bases at J, with 12 bases in the middle. Germline lookup yields CDR1 SEHNR and CDR2 FQNEAQ (reference sequence). The CDR3: CASSLARDTHYEQYF. Written as DNA, the CDR3 is TGTGCCAGCAGCTTAGCACGGGACACCCACTACGAGCAGTACTTC.